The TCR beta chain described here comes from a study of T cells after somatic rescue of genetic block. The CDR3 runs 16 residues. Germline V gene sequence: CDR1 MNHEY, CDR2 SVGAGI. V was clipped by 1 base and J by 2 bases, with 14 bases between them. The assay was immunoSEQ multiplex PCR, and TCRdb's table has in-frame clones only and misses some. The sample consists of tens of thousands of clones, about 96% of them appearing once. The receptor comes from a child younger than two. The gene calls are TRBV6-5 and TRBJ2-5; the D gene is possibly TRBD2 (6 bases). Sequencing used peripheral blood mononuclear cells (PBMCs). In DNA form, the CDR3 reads TGTGCCAGCAGTTACTTATTTAGCGGATCTCAAGAGACCCAGTACTTC. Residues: CASSYLFSGSQETQYF.